A single sample is the source of the 30 T cell receptor beta chains below, sequenced in a study of blood T cell repertoires in COVID-19. Sequencing used immunoSEQ multiplex PCR; TCRdb keeps in-frame clones, though not all of them. The data contain around 150,000 clones, around 85% of them singletons. Material: peripheral blood. These receptors were collected from a man between 65 and 85 years old with acute or convalescent COVID-19.

This clone was found once. V usage is TRBV27 and J usage is TRBJ1-5; tentatively, D is TRBD1 (6 bases). Trimming removed 8 bases at V and 3 bases at J, with 20 bases between. Germline CDR1 is MNHEY and CDR2 is SMNVEV (reference sequence). There are 16 residues in the CDR3. For the CDR3, the DNA is TGTGCCAGCCAACCCAGGGCAGGGGTAATCAATCAGCCCCAGCATTTT. Translation gives CASQPRAGVINQPQHF.

The V gene is TRBV9, the J gene TRBJ1-3; possible D gene TRBD1, 6 bases. Trimming left V 0 bases short and J 0 bases short, with 10 bases between. Germline V gives CDR1 SGDLS, CDR2 YYNGEE. The CDR3 loop spans 16 amino acids. The DNA of the CDR3 is TGTGCCAGCAGCGTAGGGGACATGGGCTCTGGAAACACCATATATTTT. Its translation: CASSVGDMGSGNTIYF.

The V gene is TRBV5-1, the J gene TRBJ2-1, with 8 nucleotides matching TRBD2. Per the germline V gene, CDR1 is SGHRS and CDR2 is YFSETQ. The CDR3 loop spans 14 amino acids. The J segment lost 4 bases and the V segment lost 4 bases, leaving 4 bases of the junction unmatched. This CDR3 is CASSEASGYNEQFF. DNA of the CDR3: TGCGCCAGCAGCGAGGCTAGCGGGTACAATGAGCAGTTCTTC.

The CDR3 DNA reads TGTGCCAGCAGCTCCCGGGACAGGGGAAATACTGAAGCTTTCTTT. Its protein product is CASSSRDRGNTEAFF. The chain employs TRBV3-1 (or the pseudogene TRBV3-2) and TRBJ1-1, with 10 bases lining up with TRBD1. The germline gives CDR1 LGHDT, CDR2 YNNKEL (reference sequence). This CDR3 is 15 amino acids long. V dropped 5 bases and J dropped 5; count of bases not matched to a gene: 8.

This clone was detected once. V and J are TRBV5-5 and TRBJ2-6; 8 positions match TRBD1. Looked up from germline, CDR1 is SGHKS and CDR2 is YYEKEE (reference sequence). The CDR3 consists of 18 residues. J was trimmed by 1 base and V by 0 bases; bases with no gene match: 6. CDR3 DNA sequence: TGTGCCAGCAGCTTGGAGGACAGGGCCTTGTCTGGGGCCAACGTCCTGACTTTC. Amino acids: CASSLEDRALSGANVLTF.

The table lists this clone with a count of one. V usage is TRBV19 and J usage is TRBJ2-5, with D tentatively TRBD2 (6 bases). The CDR3 length is 14 residues. Trimming stripped 3 bases from V and 2 bases from J, with 10 bases between. Germline V lookup: CDR1 LNHDA, CDR2 SQIVND (reference sequence). DNA of the CDR3: TGTGCCAGTAGTATCTCGGGACTGCAAGAGACCCAGTACTTC. Its protein product is CASSISGLQETQYF.

The chain's CDR3 is CAMGETSGSSYEQYF. The DNA of the CDR3 is TGCGCCATGGGGGAGACTAGCGGGAGTTCCTACGAGCAGTACTTC. V is TRBV5-1 and J is TRBJ2-7; the match to TRBD2 covers 12 bases. The CDR3 has 15 residues. In germline, CDR1 is SGHRS, CDR2 YFSETQ. V lost 9 bases to trimming and J lost 1 base; unmatched junction nucleotides: 8.

This chain links TRBV7-6 with TRBJ2-7, with D perhaps matching TRBD1 (5 bases). Trimming took 1 base from V and 6 from J, leaving 10 bases between them. This CDR3 is built from 13 residues. In germline, CDR1 is SGHVS, CDR2 FNYEAQ. The CDR3 DNA is TGTGCCAGCAGCTTAGTCCAGGGTCTCGAGCAGTACTTC. It is translated as CASSLVQGLEQYF.

This chain joins TRBV15 and TRBJ2-3; a weak D match, TRBD2 (5 bases). V lost 5 bases to trimming and J lost 4 bases, with 16 bases between them. The CDR3 covers 15 residues. Germline-derived CDR1 and CDR2 are LNHNV and YYDKDF (reference sequence). The CDR3 protein is CATSGRTGRADTQYF. CDR3 nucleotides: TGTGCCACCAGCGGAAGGACTGGTAGGGCAGATACGCAGTATTTT.

CDR3 DNA: TGTGCCAGCCCCCAGTTCGGGGAGGGGAACACTGAAGCTTTCTTT. Translating gives CASPQFGEGNTEAFF. The chain links TRBV6-5 to TRBJ1-1; D call uncertain. The CDR3 has 15 residues. Germline V gives CDR1 MNHEY, CDR2 SVGAGI. V was clipped by 8 bases and J by 1 base, with 17 bases between them.

The V call is TRBV6-4, the J call TRBJ2-1; TRBD1 matches 8 bases. The CDR3 has 15 amino acids. V was clipped by 6 bases and J by 8 bases; unmatched bases: 12. The V gene's germline CDR1 is MRHNA and CDR2 SNTAGT. The CDR3 region has the DNA TGTGCCAGCAGCCCCTCGCGGACAGGGTTCCATGAGCAGTTCTTC. It codes for CASSPSRTGFHEQFF.

The chain is built from TRBV7-2 and TRBJ2-5, with D possibly TRBD1 on 5 matching bases. Germline V gives CDR1 SGHTA, CDR2 FQGNSA. The CDR3 is 13 residues long. The germline V and J ends were trimmed by 5 bases and 5 bases, with 12 bases remaining between them. The CDR3 DNA follows: TGTGCCAGCAGCCGCAGGGTTGGTGAGACCCAGTACTTC. Amino acids: CASSRRVGETQYF.

Worth noting for this clone: The sample carries other DNA sequences with the same CDR3. The chain combines TRBV19 with TRBJ2-7; 12 positions match TRBD2. Germline CDR1 LNHDA, CDR2 SQIVND (reference sequence). J gave up 3 bases and V 1 base, and 1 base lay outside the gene matches. The CDR3 length is 15 residues. The DNA for the CDR3 is TGTGCCAGTAGTATAGGGACTAGCGGGATCTACGAGCAGTACTTC. Its translation is CASSIGTSGIYEQYF.

The sample holds one count of this clone. The chain has TRBV5-4 and TRBJ1-5; no clear D. The ends were cut back, 0 bases at V and 6 bases at J, with 4 bases in the middle. CDR1 and CDR2 from the germline V gene are SGHNT and YYREEE (reference sequence). The CDR3 is made up of 12 amino acids. DNA of the CDR3: TGTGCCAGCAGCTTGGATAGTCAGCCCCAGCATTTT. Its translation: CASSLDSQPQHF.

The chain carries TRBV28 and TRBJ1-1; 7 bases fit TRBD1. CDR1 is MDHEN, CDR2 SYDVKM, per germline. V trimming: 5 bases; J trimming: 3 bases; junction bases outside the gene matches: 3. The CDR3 has 13 residues. CDR3 sequence (DNA): TGTGCCAGCAGTGGGCAGGGGGACACTGAAGCTTTCTTT. Translation: CASSGQGDTEAFF.

The chain couples TRBV18 to TRBJ2-1; TRBD2 agrees at 13 bases. The CDR3 sequence is 19 residues long. Germline V gene data show CDR1 as KGHSH and CDR2 as LQKENI. Trimming removed 4 bases from V and 5 bases from J; junction bases left unmatched: 14. This CDR3 reads CASSRLLRTSGSNDNEQFF. CDR3 coding DNA: TGTGCCAGCTCACGACTTCTACGGACTAGCGGGAGTAACGACAATGAGCAGTTCTTC.

The genes are TRBV5-4 and TRBJ1-5; TRBD1 is a possible D gene (6 bases). The V end lost 0 bases, the J end lost 0 bases, and 13 bases lay between the germline ends. The CDR3 runs to 17 residues. Germline-derived CDR1 and CDR2 are SGHNT and YYREEE (reference sequence). The DNA of the CDR3 is TGTGCCAGCAGCTTGGAATGGGGGCCGGATAGCAATCAGCCCCAGCATTTT. Translating gives CASSLEWGPDSNQPQHF. Full variable domain (remainder filled in from reference TRBV5-4 and TRBJ1-5): ETGVTQSPTHLIKTRGQQVTLRCSSQSGHNTVSWYQQALGQGPQFIFQYYREEENGRGNFPPRFSGLQFPNYSSELNVNALELDDSALYLCASSLEWGPDSNQPQHFGDGTRLSIL.

The chain uses TRBV10-2 and TRBJ2-7; D unresolved. Trimming shortened V by 6 bases and J by 0 bases, and 6 bases separated the two germline ends. CDR1 and CDR2 (germline): WSHSY, SAAADI. The CDR3 has 12 amino acids. CDR3 loop: CASSLSSYEQYF. CDR3 coding DNA: TGCGCCAGCAGCCTCAGCTCCTACGAGCAGTACTTC.

The chain combines TRBV14 with TRBJ2-1; D is perhaps TRBD2 (5 bases). Germline CDR1 is SGHDN and CDR2 is FVKESK. V was clipped by 0 bases and J by 7 bases, with 10 bases between them. The CDR3 contains 14 residues. The CDR3 coding sequence is TGTGCCAGCAGCCAAGAGAACAGAGGGAATGAGCAGTTCTTC. This encodes CASSQENRGNEQFF.

This clone showed up just a few times. The genes are TRBV19 and TRBJ2-7, with 10 bases that match TRBD1. V shed 3 bases, J shed 3 bases, and the junction held 2 bases outside the gene matches. Germline lookup yields CDR1 LNHDA and CDR2 SQIVND (reference sequence). The CDR3 extends over 14 amino acids. The CDR3 protein is CASSIGQGVYEQYF. The CDR3 nucleotides are TGTGCCAGTAGTATTGGACAGGGGGTCTACGAGCAGTACTTC.

The chain joins TRBV2 to TRBJ1-2, with 7 bases lining up with TRBD1. This CDR3 contains 13 residues. Germline V lookup: CDR1 SNHLY, CDR2 FYNNEI. V was pared by 4 bases and J by 2 bases, with 1 base of the junction left unmatched. The CDR3 region is CASSAGQNYGYTF. For the CDR3, the DNA is TGTGCCAGCAGTGCGGGACAGAACTATGGCTACACCTTC.

This chain connects TRBV6-1 to TRBJ1-4; D might be TRBD1 (6 bases). CDR3 size: 15 residues. CDR1 is MNHNS, CDR2 SASEGT, per germline. Deletions cut 3 bases from V and 7 bases from J, with 15 bases between. Here the CDR3 reads CASSDNTGRGEKLFF. DNA for the CDR3: TGTGCCAGCAGTGATAACACAGGGAGGGGTGAAAAACTGTTTTTT.

This chain links TRBV4-3 with TRBJ1-4; 11 bases match TRBD1. Germline CDR1 reads LGHNA; CDR2 reads YSLEER. V trimming: 2 bases; J trimming: 7 bases; junction bases outside the gene matches: 9. The CDR3 spans 17 residues. CDR3 residues: CASSQSPPGTGGEKLFF. In DNA form, the CDR3 reads TGCGCCAGCAGCCAATCTCCTCCAGGGACAGGGGGTGAAAAACTGTTTTTT.

J is TRBJ2-5 and V is TRBV11-3, with 9 bases identical to TRBD1. V lost 3 bases, J lost 4 bases, and 6 bases stayed unmatched. The CDR3 runs 15 residues. Looked up from germline, CDR1 is SGHNT and CDR2 is YENEEA. The CDR3 is CASSLRQGEGETQYF. In DNA form, the CDR3 reads TGTGCCAGCAGCTTGAGACAGGGGGAGGGAGAGACCCAGTACTTC.

V gene TRBV7-2 combines with J gene TRBJ2-1, with TRBD2 matching 9 bases. Germline V lookup: CDR1 SGHTA, CDR2 FQGNSA. The V and J ends lost 2 bases and 4 bases, in that order; junction bases with no gene match: 3. This CDR3 contains 15 residues. CDR3 sequence reads: CASSLSLAGYNEQFF. The CDR3 bases are TGTGCCAGCAGCTTAAGCCTAGCGGGATACAATGAGCAGTTCTTC.

V is TRBV7-5 and J is TRBJ2-3; TRBD2 is the table's D call and was not checked against the DNA. TRBV7-5 is listed as a pseudogene. The CDR3 spans 18 residues. This CDR3 reads CARSLDQMRLAQADTQYF. The CDR3 DNA reads as TGTGCCAGAAGCTTGGACCAAATGCGACTAGCCCAAGCAGATACGCAGTATTTT.

The CDR3 nucleotides read TGTGCCAGCAGTTTTGACCAGCGGGGGGGGAATGAGCAGTTCTTC. Its protein product is CASSFDQRGGNEQFF. The chain is built from TRBV28 and TRBJ2-1; 10 bases align to TRBD2. The V gene end was trimmed by 3 bases and the J gene end by 7 bases; junction bases not matched to a gene: 6. Per the germline V gene, CDR1 is MDHEN and CDR2 is SYDVKM. The CDR3 loop spans 15 amino acids.

CDR3 sequence: CATSKGQVSNQPQHF. The CDR3 DNA sequence: TGTGCCACCAGCAAGGGACAGGTTAGCAATCAGCCCCAGCATTTT. V and J are TRBV15 and TRBJ1-5, with 8 positions matching TRBD1. Germline CDR1 and CDR2: LNHNV and YYDKDF (reference sequence). The CDR3 extends over 15 amino acids. V lost 4 bases and J lost 0; bases outside the gene matches: 2.

This clone was recorded only once. The CDR3 spells CASSQGGDRGRNEQFF. The CDR3 DNA sequence: TGTGCCAGCAGCCAAGGTGGGGACAGGGGGCGAAATGAGCAGTTCTTC. This sequence joins TRBV3-1 (or the pseudogene TRBV3-2) and TRBJ2-1, with 12 nucleotides matching TRBD1. V lost 1 base to trimming and J lost 7 bases; unmatched junction nucleotides: 5. This CDR3 spans 16 amino acids. Per germline, CDR1 LGHDT and CDR2 YNNKEL (reference sequence).

The genes are TRBV7-9 and TRBJ2-7; tentative D call: TRBD2 (5 bases). V lost 1 base and J lost 7, with 17 bases in between. The germline V gene has CDR1 SEHNR and CDR2 FQNEAQ (reference sequence). CDR3 length equals 15 residues. The CDR3 loop is CASSLVVGSWGEQYF. CDR3 nucleotides: TGTGCCAGCAGCTTAGTGGTGGGGAGCTGGGGAGAGCAGTACTTC.